In its sample, the clone carrying this T cell receptor beta chain was seen many times. Its antigen remains unknown. A much larger clone is a single base away; this may be a read error. Other autoimmune diseases, uncontrolled infections, pregnancy or lactation excluded patients from enrollment. Patients were diagnosed from clinical symptoms, serum thyroxine, TRAb, thyroid ultrasound and orbital computed tomography. The CDR3 consists of 13 residues. CDR1 and CDR2 from the germline V gene are SGHTA and FQGNSA. V lost 5 bases and J 5 bases, leaving 10 bases between the germline ends. This record belongs to a study of Graves' ophthalmopathy and Graves' hyperthyroidism. Study-level results: The 13-signature model separated ophthalmopathy from stable hyperthyroidism at approximately 91% sensitivity and approximately 79% specificity. In blood, most expanded thyroid clonotypes above 0.001 frequency were also detected.

The authors amplified TCR beta CDR3 regions, and they did so from RNA transcripts for repertoire sequencing. First-round RT-PCR employed HTBI primers, with a second-round multiplex PCR after it. TCRdb passed the multiplex PCR reads through MiXCR, listing each CDR3 protein once. The sample holds 150,000 to 200,000 distinct CDR3 sequences; over 35% are singletons and the top ten take about 5.8%. This sequence originates from a woman aged 40-49 years with Graves' ophthalmopathy. The sequencing sample was made of peripheral blood. The chain has TRBV7-2 and TRBJ1-3; no reliable D call. The CDR3 nucleotides read TGTACCAGCAGCGACCAGGCGAGAAACACCATATATTTT. It is translated as CTSSDQARNTIYF.